These 27 T cell receptor beta chains came from one sample sequenced in a study of regulatory T cells in long-lasting Graves disease. Sample time point: persistent/refractory GD, antithyroid drugs over 5 years with positive TRAb. After RNA was extracted from PBMCs, the TCR library was made from it. The TCR beta library used iRepertoire HTBI primers with Arm-PCR amplification of CDR3. TCRdb reanalysed the multiplex PCR reads using MiXCR and keeps one entry per CDR3 protein. The sample carries about 420,000 distinct CDR3 sequences, about 25% recorded once. Sequencing was performed on peripheral blood mononuclear cells (PBMCs), taken when the disease was refractory, from a patient treated with antithyroid drugs. These receptors were obtained from a female donor with Graves disease.

The genes are TRBV6-2 or TRBV6-3 and TRBJ2-7, with TRBD2 as a possible D gene (6 bases). The V end was cut by 8 bases, the J end by 4 bases, with 9 bases between. Germline assignment: CDR1 MNHEY and CDR2 SVGEGT. CDR3 length: 11 residues. The CDR3 DNA reads as TGTGCCAGCGAAGGAGGGTACGAGCAGTACTTC. Translating gives CASEGGYEQYF.

This clonotype occurred a few times. The chain links TRBV4-1 to TRBJ1-6, with TRBD1 matching 8 bases. The germline V gene has CDR1 MGHRA and CDR2 YSYEKL. This CDR3 has 15 residues. V trimming: 4 bases; J trimming: 14 bases; junction bases outside the gene matches: 13. CDR3 residues: CASSPGQGPFSSLHF. The CDR3 nucleotides read TGCGCCAGCAGCCCCGGACAGGGCCCTTTTTCGTCCCTCCACTTT.

Ten or more counts support this clonotype. V is TRBV2 and J is TRBJ1-4, with unresolved D. This CDR3 comprises 14 residues. V gave up 6 bases and J gave up 8 bases, with 16 bases separating them. Germline V gene data show CDR1 as SNHLY and CDR2 as FYNNEI. CDR3 DNA: TGTGCCAGCAGCGCCCGGGTTGGCGGAGAAAAACTGTTTTTT. Translated: CASSARVGGEKLFF.

This clonotype has only a few counts. One end of the junction is discordant with germline, which a read error may explain. The rearrangement links TRBV5-5 to TRBJ2-7, with 9 bases aligning to TRBD2. The germline V gene has CDR1 SGHKS and CDR2 YYEKEE (reference sequence). CDR3 length equals 18 residues. CDR3 sequence reads: CASSLVGVAGVIRNEQYF. The CDR3 nucleotides are TGTGCCAGCAGTTTGGTGGGCGTAGCGGGAGTTATTAGGAACGAGCAGTACTTC.

To note about this clonotype: Since a much larger clone is just one base distant, this may be a read error. The chain links TRBV30 to TRBJ1-4, with D unclear. Per germline, CDR1 GTSNPN and CDR2 SVGIG (reference sequence). This CDR3 contains 15 residues. The CDR3 protein is CAWSVRATTNEKLSF. For the CDR3, the DNA is TGTGCCTGGAGTGTAAGGGCAACAACTAATGAAAAACTGTCTTTT.

In its sample, this clonotype was seen many times. This chain joins TRBV6-1 and TRBJ1-4; 9 nucleotides match TRBD1. CDR3 length equals 14 residues. Germline V gene sequence: CDR1 MNHNS, CDR2 SASEGT. Germline trimming cut 6 bases from V and 8 bases from J; bases unmatched to any gene: 7. The CDR3 nucleotides are TGTGCCAGCAGCTCGGACAGGGGAGGCGAAAAACTGTTTTTT. Protein: CASSSDRGGEKLFF.

V and J are TRBV29-1 and TRBJ2-3, with a possible D match to TRBD1 (5 bases). V lost 4 bases and J lost 3, with 14 bases in between. The CDR3 is 14 residues long. CDR1 and CDR2 from the germline V gene are SQVTM and ANQGSEA. The CDR3 region is CSVGAGIFTDTQYF. In nucleotides, the CDR3 is TGCAGCGTTGGGGCAGGGATATTTACAGATACGCAGTATTTT.

This clonotype was observed a handful of times. The chain carries TRBV18 and TRBJ2-7; D perhaps matches TRBD2 (6 bases). In germline, CDR1 is KGHSH, CDR2 LQKENI. This CDR3 contains 15 residues. Trimming shortened V by 0 bases and J by 3 bases, and 12 bases separated the two germline ends. The CDR3 here is CASSPPGRTRYEQYF. The DNA for the CDR3 is TGTGCCAGCTCACCACCCGGGAGAACGCGCTACGAGCAGTACTTC.

V gene TRBV5-1 combines with J gene TRBJ2-2; D is ambiguous. This CDR3 comprises 13 residues. Trimming removed 6 bases at V and 1 base at J, with 7 bases between. Germline V gene data show CDR1 as SGHRS and CDR2 as YFSETQ. The CDR3 reads CASNWENTGELFF. CDR3 DNA sequence: TGCGCCAGCAATTGGGAGAACACCGGGGAGCTGTTTTTT.

This clonotype was seen at least ten times. The rearrangement joins TRBV12-3 or TRBV12-4 to TRBJ2-7; TRBD2 matches at 7 bases. The CDR3 loop spans 16 amino acids. After removal of 4 bases from V and 2 bases from J, the junction contained 11 bases not matched to a gene. CDR3 loop: CASSSRRLADPYEQYF. The DNA of the CDR3 is TGTGCCAGCAGTTCCAGGCGACTAGCAGATCCCTACGAGCAGTACTTC.

Of note for this clonotype: A much larger clone lies a single base off, so this may be a read error. In this CDR3 the conserved last residue, phenylalanine or tryptophan, is missing, so a read error is likely. The chain links TRBV2 to TRBJ1-2; D is undetermined. The CDR3 consists of 11 residues. Germline V gene sequence: CDR1 SNHLY, CDR2 FYNNEI. V was pared by 3 bases and J by 7 bases, with 6 bases between. CDR3 DNA sequence: TGTGCCAGCAGTGAGAGAAGTGGCTACACCCTC. It translates to CASSERSGYTL.

The chain has TRBV7-9 and TRBJ2-1; 7 bases fit TRBD2. CDR1 and CDR2 from the germline V gene are SEHNR and FQNEAQ (reference sequence). J lost 4 bases, V lost 5 bases, and 8 bases had no gene match. The CDR3 consists of 15 residues. The DNA for the CDR3 is TGTGCCAGCAGCACCCCGGGAGGACATTACAATGAGCAGTTCTTC. This encodes CASSTPGGHYNEQFF.

This clonotype was found a few times. The J gene is TRBJ1-2, the V gene TRBV28; 11 bases are shared with TRBD1. The CDR3 length is 14 residues. Per germline, CDR1 MDHEN and CDR2 SYDVKM. Trimming took 11 bases from V and 8 from J; bases not matched to a gene: 13. Here the CDR3 DNA reads TGTGCCGCGGACAGGGGGCCATCCTCCCGAGGCTACACCTTC. Translated: CAADRGPSSRGYTF.

The V gene is TRBV9, the J gene TRBJ2-2; weak D call: TRBD1 (5 bases). Germline loops: CDR1 SGDLS, CDR2 YYNGEE. Between the trimmed V and J ends, which lost 0 bases and 7 bases, there was a span of 13 bases. The CDR3 length is 15 residues. The DNA for the CDR3 is TGTGCCAGCAGCGTAGAGGTCAGGGCAAGCGGGGAGCTGTTTTTT. Translating gives CASSVEVRASGELFF.

This chain connects TRBV6-1 to TRBJ1-1; D uncertain. The CDR3 is made up of 13 amino acids. Germline lookup yields CDR1 MNHNS and CDR2 SASEGT. V lost 6 bases and J lost 6, with 14 bases in between. The CDR3 here is CASSSSFRPEAFF. The CDR3 coding sequence is TGTGCCAGCAGCTCATCTTTTAGGCCTGAAGCTTTCTTT.

This sequence joins TRBV2 and TRBJ1-2; 8 bases line up with TRBD1. This CDR3 contains 15 residues. V lost 8 bases and J lost 4; bases outside the gene matches: 12. Germline V lookup: CDR1 SNHLY, CDR2 FYNNEI. CDR3 residues: CASSPTDRASYGYTF. CDR3 coding DNA: TGTGCCAGCTCACCGACGGACAGGGCTAGCTATGGCTACACCTTC.

The V and J genes are TRBV19 and TRBJ2-2; D unclear. CDR1 is LNHDA and CDR2 is SQIVND in the germline V gene (reference sequence). The CDR3 covers 15 residues. V lost 6 bases and J lost 6, with 17 bases in between. The CDR3 protein is CASSRFWGSAGELFF. CDR3 nucleotides: TGTGCCAGTAGCCGCTTTTGGGGTTCAGCCGGGGAGCTGTTTTTT.

The table lists this clonotype with many counts. V usage is TRBV6-5 and J usage is TRBJ2-1, with 10 bases matching TRBD2. Germline-derived CDR1 and CDR2 are MNHEY and SVGAGI. The V gene end was trimmed by 4 bases and the J gene end by 4 bases; junction bases not matched to a gene: 7. The CDR3 consists of 16 residues. The CDR3 region is CASSSSTSGPYNEQFF. The DNA for the CDR3 is TGTGCCAGCAGTTCATCGACTAGCGGGCCATACAATGAGCAGTTCTTC.

The J gene is TRBJ1-4, the V gene TRBV7-9; D is possibly TRBD1 (6 bases). V lost 5 bases and J lost 8, with 18 bases in between. The V gene's germline CDR1 is SEHNR and CDR2 FQNEAQ (reference sequence). The CDR3 covers 15 residues. CDR3 region: CASSPPPERGEKLFF. CDR3 nucleotides: TGTGCCAGCAGCCCACCCCCGGAAAGGGGGGAAAAACTGTTTTTT.

This clonotype was seen a few times. This chain connects TRBV10-3 to TRBJ2-4; tentatively, D is TRBD1 or TRBD2 (5 bases each). Trimming took off 4 bases at V and 0 bases at J, with 13 bases between the two ends. Per germline, CDR1 ENHRY and CDR2 SYGVKD. There are 16 residues in the CDR3. The CDR3 DNA sequence: TGTGCCATCAGTGCGGGGCAGGCCGGAGCCAAAAACATTCAGTACTTC. The encoded protein is CAISAGQAGAKNIQYF.

This clonotype came up a few times. CDR3 nucleotides: TGTGCCAGCAGCGCGATAGCCCGTCCAAGGGAGCTGTTTTTT. It translates to CASSAIARPRELFF. The chain uses TRBV11-2 and TRBJ2-2; D gene unclear. V lost 5 bases and J lost 9, with 16 bases in between. The CDR3 covers 14 residues. Germline-derived CDR1 and CDR2 are SGHAT and FQNNGV.

This clonotype occurred many times. The V and J genes are TRBV27 and TRBJ1-2, with 7 bases lining up with TRBD1. J lost 6 bases, V lost 8 bases, and 18 bases had no gene match. Germline CDR1 reads MNHEY; CDR2 reads SMNVEV (reference sequence). The CDR3 runs 16 residues. This CDR3 is CASPIGDRERVDGYTF. The CDR3 DNA reads TGTGCCAGCCCGATTGGCGACAGGGAAAGGGTAGATGGCTACACCTTC.

The sample holds many counts of this clonotype. This rearrangement joins TRBV2 to TRBJ2-5; D tentatively fits TRBD1 or TRBD2 (5 bases each). The CDR3 consists of 14 residues. Germline CDR1 is SNHLY and CDR2 is FYNNEI. The V end was cut by 2 bases, the J end by 5 bases, with 12 bases between. The CDR3: CASSEPGRRETQYF. The CDR3 DNA reads TGTGCCAGCAGTGAACCGGGGCGCAGGGAGACCCAGTACTTC.

This clonotype appeared many times. An end of the junction does not agree with germline; a read error may underlie this. The rearrangement uses TRBV5-1 and TRBJ2-7, with 9 bases lining up with TRBD1. Germline CDR1 and CDR2: SGHRS and YFSETQ. The CDR3 sequence is 14 residues long. The CDR3 region has the DNA TGTGCCAGCAGCTCCGGGACAGGGAACTACGAGCAGTACTTC. Residues: CASSSGTGNYEQYF. The full variable domain, with the rest looked up from reference TRBV5-1 and TRBJ2-7, is KAGVTQTPRYLIKTRGQQVTLSCSPISGHRSVSWYQQTPGQGLQFLFEYFSETQRNKGNFPGRFSGRQFSNSRSEMNVSTLELGDSALYLCASSSGTGNYEQYFGPGTRLTVT.

This clonotype was detected only a few times. The chain employs TRBV3-1 and TRBJ2-7, with 7 bases matching TRBD2. The ends lost 5 bases at V and 4 bases at J; junction bases unmatched: 11. Per the germline V gene, CDR1 is LGHDT and CDR2 is YNNKEL (reference sequence). This CDR3 has 15 amino acids. CDR3 sequence (DNA): TGTGCCAGCAGCTCCCACTGGACTAGGATATACGAGCAGTACTTC. It codes for CASSSHWTRIYEQYF.

This clonotype came up many times. J is TRBJ2-6 and V is TRBV2; D remains unclear. The V end lost 4 bases, the J end lost 6 bases, and 10 bases lay between the germline ends. The CDR3 runs 14 residues. CDR1 and CDR2 from the germline V gene are SNHLY and FYNNEI. The CDR3 protein is CASSGSGEANVLTF. The DNA for the CDR3 is TGTGCCAGCAGTGGATCGGGTGAGGCCAACGTCCTGACTTTC.

This clonotype was seen a few times. The chain links TRBV19 to TRBJ1-5; D is perhaps TRBD1 (6 bases). This CDR3 is 14 amino acids long. CDR1 is LNHDA and CDR2 is SQIVND in the germline V gene (reference sequence). Between the trimmed V and J ends, which lost 7 bases and 3 bases, there was a span of 13 bases. CDR3 DNA: TGTGCCAGTAATGTCGGACAGATCAATCAGCCCCAGCATTTT. Translation: CASNVGQINQPQHF.